This T cell receptor (beta chain) was sequenced in a study of blood T cell repertoires in COVID-19. Study details: The analysed material was cDNA or gDNA that came from T cells, B-cell-depleted T cells, or PBMCs.

The V gene's germline CDR1 is MGHRA and CDR2 YSYEKL. Trimming left V 3 bases short and J 4 bases short, with 15 bases between. CDR3 size: 15 residues. Assay used: immunoSEQ multiplex PCR; TCRdb lists only in-frame clones, some missing. The data show 300,000 or so clones, with more than 90% seen just once and roughly 2.6% held by the top ten. The study recruited people aged about 18 to 90 years across approximately 24 US areas. This clone was seen only once. The rearrangement links TRBV4-1 to TRBJ1-2; possible D gene TRBD1, 6 bases. Material: PBMCs or T cells enriched from blood (not recorded which). This TCR derives from a man in his 60s who had recovered from COVID-19. The CDR3 nucleotides read TGCGCCAGCAGCCAGACCGGACAGAAGCTCTATGGCTACACCTTC. It yields the protein CASSQTGQKLYGYTF.